The 6 T cell receptor beta chains below were found in one sample sequenced in a study of T cells in Graves' hyperthyroidism and ophthalmopathy. RNA transcripts served as the template for amplifying TCR beta CDR3 regions. The TCR CDR3 first-round RT-PCR relied on the HTBI primer set. One entry per CDR3 protein results from TCRdb running MiXCR on the multiplex PCR reads. The top ten hold around 15% of the sample, which has roughly 660,000 distinct CDR3 sequences, roughly 17% seen once. Sequenced: blood. The receptors here all came from a man between 50 and 59 years old with Graves' hyperthyroidism.

This chain connects TRBV3-1 to TRBJ1-6, with D possibly matching TRBD1 (5 bases). The CDR3 contains 15 residues. Per the germline V gene, CDR1 is LGHDT and CDR2 is YNNKEL (reference sequence). The V gene lost 4 bases and the J gene lost 9 bases, with 16 bases spanning the gap. CDR3 loop: CASSLFRDEGSPLHF. CDR3 in DNA: TGTGCCAGCAGCCTGTTCCGGGACGAGGGTTCACCCCTCCACTTT.

At least ten counts were recorded for this clonotype. V usage is TRBV2 and J usage is TRBJ2-1; 7 bases align to TRBD2. Germline values: CDR1 SNHLY, CDR2 FYNNEI. The length of the CDR3 is 15 residues. V was pared by 0 bases and J by 4 bases, with 3 bases of the junction left unmatched. The CDR3 loop is CASSEALAYYNEQFF. The CDR3 DNA reads as TGTGCCAGCAGTGAAGCACTAGCGTATTACAATGAGCAGTTCTTC.

This clonotype was recorded a few times. CDR3 sequence reads: CASSQTGGKTGANVLTF. The CDR3 nucleotides are TGCGCCAGCAGCCAAACAGGGGGAAAAACTGGGGCCAACGTCCTGACTTTC. The chain has TRBV4-3 and TRBJ2-6; the match to TRBD1 covers 8 bases. CDR1 LGHNA and CDR2 YSLEER come from the germline V gene. The CDR3 is 17 amino acids. With 2 bases clipped from V and 2 bases from J, the junction kept 5 bases outside the gene matches.

This clonotype was picked up many times. V and J are TRBV3-1 and TRBJ1-1, with TRBD1 matching over 8 bases. CDR1 LGHDT and CDR2 YNNKEL come from the germline V gene (reference sequence). The CDR3 has 13 amino acids. V lost 1 base and J lost 11; bases outside the gene matches: 6. For the CDR3, the DNA is TGTGCCAGCAGCCAAGGTGCAGGGGGCGAGGCTTTCTTT. This encodes CASSQGAGGEAFF. Together with reference TRBV3-1 and TRBJ1-1, the CDR3 gives the full variable domain: DTAVSQTPKYLVTQMGNDKSIKCEQNLGHDTMYWYKQDSKKFLKIMFSYNNKELIINETVPNRFSPKSPDKAHLNLHINSLELGDSAVYFCASSQGAGGEAFFGQGTRLTVV.

This clonotype was observed a single time. A read error may explain this, as a much larger clone is one base away. The rearrangement joins TRBV5-1 to TRBJ2-1; D is ambiguous. CDR3 length equals 14 residues. V lost 4 bases to trimming and J lost 4 bases, with 12 bases between them. The germline gives CDR1 SGHRS, CDR2 YFSETQ. CDR3 nucleotides: TGCGCCAGCAGCGGGCAGGTGAATTACAATGAGCAGTTCTTC. Its protein is CASSGQVNYNEQFF.

With regard to this clonotype: A much larger clonotype is one base distant, so this may be a read error. The J gene is TRBJ1-1, the V gene TRBV5-1; TRBD1 aligns across 7 bases. CDR1 SGHRS and CDR2 YFSETQ come from the germline V gene. The CDR3 spans 16 residues. Trimming cost V 0 bases and J 0 bases; bases outside gene matches: 5. The CDR3 region has the DNA TGCGCCAGCAGCTTGGAGGGGGCGAGGATGAACACTGAAGCTTTCTTT. Translation: CASSLEGARMNTEAFF.